This T cell receptor (beta chain) is drawn from a study of cytomegalovirus exposure and HLA in healthy donors. General observations from the study: Fewer N-insertions than the 666-donor mean were reportedly shown by an Asian-associated ancestry cluster in a later analysis.

Researchers ran the PCR with 60 Vbeta and 13 Jbeta primers. The data were produced by immunoSEQ multiplex PCR, yet TCRdb's version contains in-frame clones alone and is incomplete. The table lists under 200,000 clones, over 75% of them singletons, with around 0.46% in the top ten. The sample holds a few counts of this clone. Its specificity is unknown. Nominal health characterized the donors when sampled, though unrecorded immune exposures were likely. The CDR3 has 17 amino acids. Germline loops: CDR1 ENHRY, CDR2 SYGVKD. Trimming removed 7 bases from V and 2 bases from J; junction bases left unmatched: 6.

The sample consisted of PBMCs. The receptor was derived from a woman aged 50 to 60 in good health and CMV-seronegative. The V and J genes are TRBV10-3 and TRBJ2-1; 15 nucleotides align to TRBD2. The CDR3 loop is CAIKPGLAGGPYNEQFF. CDR3 bases: TGTGCCATCAAACCGGGACTAGCGGGAGGCCCCTACAATGAGCAGTTCTTC.